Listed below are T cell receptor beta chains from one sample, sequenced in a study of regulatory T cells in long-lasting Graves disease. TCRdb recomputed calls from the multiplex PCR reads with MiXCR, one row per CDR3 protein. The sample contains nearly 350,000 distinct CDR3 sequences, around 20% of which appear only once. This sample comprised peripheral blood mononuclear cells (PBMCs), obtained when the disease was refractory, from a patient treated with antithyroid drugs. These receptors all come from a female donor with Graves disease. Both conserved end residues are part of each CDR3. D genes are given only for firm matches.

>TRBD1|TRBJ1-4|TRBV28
CASVPWTGGNEKLFF
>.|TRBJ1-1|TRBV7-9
CASSLLSFRRGNGTEAFF
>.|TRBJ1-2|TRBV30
CAWSVRRSNYGYTF
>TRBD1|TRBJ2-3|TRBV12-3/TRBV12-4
CASRSGTGGGTDTQYF
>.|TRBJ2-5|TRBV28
CVSRTSDFKGRTQYF
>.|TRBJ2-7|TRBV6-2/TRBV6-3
CASTPGRGRNEQYF
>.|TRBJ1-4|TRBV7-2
CASSWGRTEKLFF
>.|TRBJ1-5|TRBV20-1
CSALAVTGNQPQHF
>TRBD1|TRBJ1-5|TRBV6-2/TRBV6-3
CASRSALSGQINQPQHF
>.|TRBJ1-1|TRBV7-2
CASSQRGGREAEAFF
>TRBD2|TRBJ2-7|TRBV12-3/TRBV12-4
CASRLGLAGYEQYF
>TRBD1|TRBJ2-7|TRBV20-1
CSARVGQGATYEQYF
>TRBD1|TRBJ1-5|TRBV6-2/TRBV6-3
CASSRKGQGEQGPQHF
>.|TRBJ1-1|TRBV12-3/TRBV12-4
CASSSTLRGNTEAFF
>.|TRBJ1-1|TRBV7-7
CASSPVTSPNTEAFF
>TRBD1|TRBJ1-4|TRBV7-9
CAGDSPTNEKLFF
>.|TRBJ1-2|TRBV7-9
CASSYPDGNYGYTF
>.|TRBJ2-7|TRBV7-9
CASSLGAWSGPWAYEQYF
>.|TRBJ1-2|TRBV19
CASIVEGNYGYTF
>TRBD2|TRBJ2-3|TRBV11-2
CASSPGLAGGPDTDTQYF
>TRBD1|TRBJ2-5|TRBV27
CASSLYTGGETQYF
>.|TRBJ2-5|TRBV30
CAWSIGGPETQYF
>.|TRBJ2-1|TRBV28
CASSSYTTPEQFF
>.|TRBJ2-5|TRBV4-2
CASSQGELQETQYF
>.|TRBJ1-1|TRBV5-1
CASSGDRPPGTTEAFF
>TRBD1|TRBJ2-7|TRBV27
CASSFRQGASYEQYF
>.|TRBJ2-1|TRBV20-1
CSAPPWGGLYNEQFF
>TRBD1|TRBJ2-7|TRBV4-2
CASSPRDRDAYEQYF
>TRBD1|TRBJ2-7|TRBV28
CASRAGTASYEQYF
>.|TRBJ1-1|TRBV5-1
CASRLEGSSVNTEAFF
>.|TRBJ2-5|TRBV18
CASSPQGRETQYF
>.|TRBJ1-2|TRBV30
CAWYTGFAWGYTF
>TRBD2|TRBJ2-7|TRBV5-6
CASSSSGGLYEQYF
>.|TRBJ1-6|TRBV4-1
CASSQPKRSVVLLHF